This T cell receptor beta chain originates from a study of human T cells and chemical hapten exposure. Trimming cost V 2 bases and J 2 bases, with 10 bases left between them. The CDR3 contains 14 residues. Germline CDR1 and CDR2: SGHDN and FVKESK. Time point meaning: patch test 1, 2 weeks after DPC sensitization. Treatment reported: therapeutic diphenylcyclopropenone sensitization with weekly scalp DPC. Total RNA was isolated from whole blood that had not been fractionated. Individual cDNA molecules each carried unique molecular identifiers attached by the library. TCRdb re-analysed the RACE reads in MiXCR, keeping a single row per CDR3 protein. The data hold fewer than 130,000 distinct CDR3 sequences, with 9.5% to 12% observed a single time.

The V call is TRBV14, the J call TRBJ2-7; TRBD1 is a possible D gene (6 bases). The receptor was isolated from a woman aged 40-49 years with alopecia areata. Some clones in this sample may be carry-over from other donors' samples. The sequencing used whole blood, collected in connection with sensitization to the hapten diphenylcyclopropenone (DPC). The chain's CDR3 is CASSQLTGPYEQYF. The CDR3 region has the DNA TGTGCCAGCAGCCAACTCACAGGGCCCTACGAGCAGTACTTC.